The T cell receptor beta chain described here comes from a study of blood T cell dynamics during melanoma immunotherapy. Assay used: immunoSEQ multiplex PCR; TCRdb lists only in-frame clones, some missing. This sample has around 8,100 clones; more than 65% occur once, and the top ten carry 1% to 1.5%. Per the germline V gene, CDR1 is SGHVS and CDR2 is FNYEAQ. The length of the CDR3 is 14 residues. V was pared by 5 bases and J by 6 bases, with 7 bases of the junction left unmatched. Indicated time point: pre-treatment baseline. The sequences come from blood, collected from a patient treated with checkpoint blockade. The TCR originated in a human donor with melanoma. The V gene is TRBV7-6, the J gene TRBJ1-2; TRBD1 matches 9 bases. The CDR3 loop is CASSAWTGDNGYTF. The DNA for the CDR3 is TGTGCCAGCAGCGCCTGGACAGGGGATAATGGCTACACCTTC.